This TCR beta chain was observed in a study of blood T cells in healthy people across ages. Findings of the study overall: More naive CD4+ cells and higher diversity were found in long-lived than in aged donors.

V was pared by 6 bases and J by 1 base, with 2 bases of the junction left unmatched. The CDR3 contains 14 residues. Looked up from germline, CDR1 is ENHRY and CDR2 is SYGVKD. Donors were systemically healthy Caucasian individuals from Russia aged about 6 to 95 years. The second PCR ran 7 to 11 cycles with a sample-barcoded 5' primer and J-beta primers. MiXCR was run by TCRdb on the 5' RACE reads, yielding one entry per CDR3 protein. Here the sample spans over 1,500,000 distinct CDR3 sequences, around 40% being singletons. About this clonotype itself: The antigen remains unidentified.

The chain is built from TRBV10-3 and TRBJ2-7; 11 bases line up with TRBD2. This TCR was recovered from a human donor in good health. Sequences were obtained from blood. The CDR3, as DNA: TGTGCCATCAGACTAGCGGGGGATTCCTACGAGCAGTACTTC. Residues: CAIRLAGDSYEQYF.